The T cell receptor beta chain under discussion was sequenced for a study of blood T cell repertoires in COVID-19. TCRdb's table, derived via immunoSEQ multiplex PCR, lists solely in-frame clones and lacks some. Here the sample spans approximately 83,000 clones, 75% to 85% being singletons. Germline CDR1 is MNHEY and CDR2 is SVGAGI. With V trimmed by 3 bases and J by 4 bases, 5 bases remained unmatched. The CDR3 loop spans 14 amino acids. Specimen: peripheral blood. The chain employs TRBV6-5 and TRBJ1-2, with 7 bases that match TRBD1. The sequence was obtained from a woman older than 75 with acute or convalescent COVID-19. The CDR3 DNA reads as TGTGCCAGCAGTTATATAGGGGGCGGCTATGGCTACACCTTC. Its protein is CASSYIGGGYGYTF.